This T cell receptor (beta chain) was captured in a study of blood T cell repertoires in COVID-19. Looking at the study overall: Samples of COVID-19 (acute and convalescent) were obtained from the United States, Italy and Spain. T cells, B-cell-depleted T cells, or PBMCs provided the cDNA or gDNA that served as material.

Authors' methods: Reference gene primer amplification gave nucleated cell count estimates. Here immunoSEQ multiplex PCR was the method, and the copy in TCRdb shows in-frame clones only, minus some. V and J calls and clone size are as listed in that table; D and trimming were resolved from the DNA. The data hold a few hundred thousand clones, with around 87% observed a single time. This clonotype was sampled from a woman aged 30 to 39 who had recovered from COVID-19. Sequenced sample: peripheral blood.

Here the CDR3 reads CASSVEASGAYEQYF. The CDR3, as DNA: TGTGCCAGCAGCGTAGAGGCTAGCGGTGCCTACGAGCAGTACTTC. This rearrangement joins TRBV9 to TRBJ2-7; 7 bases are shared with TRBD2. V was pared by 0 bases and J by 2 bases, with 5 bases of the junction left unmatched. From germline, CDR1 is SGDLS and CDR2 YYNGEE. This CDR3 is built from 15 residues. The full variable domain, rest sourced from reference TRBV9 and TRBJ2-7, is DSGVTQTPKHLITATGQRVTLRCSPRSGDLSVYWYQQSLDQGLQFLIQYYNGEERAKGNILERFSAQQFPDLHSELNLSSLELGDSALYFCASSVEASGAYEQYFGPGTRLTVT.